Below, one TCR beta chain is given with its context. Its antigen is still unknown. TCRdb reprocessed the reads with MiXCR, giving one entry per CDR3 protein. Here the sample spans fewer than 550,000 distinct CDR3 sequences, more than 15% being singletons. The sample comes from a study of T cell repertoires in cytomegalovirus infection. In the study overall: The public TCR beta signatures pointed to both CMV infection and matching HLA type.

The germline V and J ends were trimmed by 2 bases and 4 bases, with 8 bases remaining between them. The CDR3 spans 13 residues. The V gene's germline CDR1 is MRHNA and CDR2 SNTAGT. Notes on the study in general: Dominating the ex vivo response were HLA-C-restricted CMV-specific TCR beta clonotypes. The cumulative frequency of public TCR beta families distinguished individuals who carried CMV together with the relevant HLA.

The source material was CD8+ T cells from PBMCs. The chain links TRBV6-4 to TRBJ1-2; no firm D call. The sequence derives from a human donor in good health (CMV status not recorded). Some clones in this sample may be carry-over from other donors' samples. CDR3 protein: CASSDRGGYGYTF. CDR3 DNA: TGTGCCAGCAGTGACCGGGGAGGCTATGGCTACACCTTC.